These T cell receptor beta chains were read from a single sample in a study of shared clonotypes between healthy human individuals. The table came from immunoSEQ multiplex PCR; TCRdb's copy has only in-frame clones and leaves some out. The data hold just over 2,000,000 clones, with over 85% observed a single time. The sequenced sample consisted of naive CD8+ T cells sorted from blood. All receptors come from a man aged 18 to 30 in good health. Each CDR3 is given with its conserved first and last residue. The D gene is left open where the match is weak. Clone size appears in some rows only: once, few, many, or a class for an expanded clone.

V: TRBV27
D: .
size: .
J: TRBJ2-7
DNA: TGTGCCAGCAGTTGGGGTTACGAGCAGTACTTC
CDR3: CASSWGYEQYF

V: TRBV5-6
D: .
size: .
J: TRBJ2-5
DNA: TGTGCCAGCAGCTTGAGGCGGGGCGGAGGAAAAGAGACCCAGTACTTC
CDR3: CASSLRRGGGKETQYF

V: TRBV6-5
D: .
size: .
J: TRBJ2-2
DNA: TGTGCCACCAGCGTCCCCGAGGTCACCGGGGAGCTGTTTTTT
CDR3: CATSVPEVTGELFF

V: TRBV7-9
D: TRBD1
size: .
J: TRBJ1-1
DNA: TGTGCCAGCAGCTCGCCGGGACAGGGTGACACTGAAGCTTTCTTT
CDR3: CASSSPGQGDTEAFF

V: TRBV7-9
D: .
size: .
J: TRBJ2-3
DNA: TGTGCCTACAAACAGCCTAGCACAGATACGCAGTATTTT
CDR3: CAYKQPSTDTQYF

V: TRBV7-9
D: .
size: .
J: TRBJ2-7
DNA: TGTGCCAGCAGCTGGGGGAGCTCCTACGAGCAGTACTTC
CDR3: CASSWGSSYEQYF

V: TRBV11-2
D: TRBD1
size: .
J: TRBJ1-5
DNA: TGTGCCAGCAGCGAGACAGGGGTGAGGCAGCCCCAGCATTTT
CDR3: CASSETGVRQPQHF

V: TRBV19
D: .
size: .
J: TRBJ1-5
DNA: TGTGCCAGTAGTATACTCGAGGGGCTCGGGGACCAGCCCCAGCATTTT
CDR3: CASSILEGLGDQPQHF

V: TRBV9
D: .
size: .
J: TRBJ2-2
DNA: TGTGCCAGCAGCGTAGACGGGGCGAACACCGGGGAGCTGTTTTTT
CDR3: CASSVDGANTGELFF

V: TRBV5-1
D: TRBD1
size: .
J: TRBJ2-7
DNA: TGCGCCAGCAGCTCGACAGGGTCTACCTACGAGCAGTACTTC
CDR3: CASSSTGSTYEQYF

V: TRBV14
D: TRBD1
size: once
J: TRBJ1-2
DNA: TGTGCCAGCAGCCAAATGGGACAGGGGTACTATGGCTACACCTTC
CDR3: CASSQMGQGYYGYTF

V: TRBV6-5
D: .
size: .
J: TRBJ2-1
DNA: TGTGCCAGCAGTTACACGGCGCCCTACAATGAGCAGTTCTTC
CDR3: CASSYTAPYNEQFF

V: TRBV12-2
D: .
size: .
J: TRBJ1-5
DNA: TGTGCAAGTCGCTTAGGAGGACTCAAAATTCAGCCCCAGCATTTT
CDR3: CASRLGGLKIQPQHF

V: TRBV19
D: TRBD1
size: few
J: TRBJ1-1
DNA: TGTGCCAGTAGGACAGGGGGCACGAACACTGAAGCTTTCTTT
CDR3: CASRTGGTNTEAFF

V: TRBV7-9
D: TRBD2
size: .
J: TRBJ2-1
DNA: TGTGCCAGCAGCTTAGCCGAACGGGGGGACAATGAGCAGTTCTTC
CDR3: CASSLAERGDNEQFF

V: TRBV11-2
D: .
size: once
J: TRBJ2-5
DNA: TGTGCCAGCACCCCAGAATCACAAGAGACCCAGTACTTC
CDR3: CASTPESQETQYF

V: TRBV13
D: TRBD2
size: .
J: TRBJ2-7
DNA: TGTGCCAGCAGCTCTAGCGGGAACGTCGAGCAGTACTTC
CDR3: CASSSSGNVEQYF

V: TRBV5-8
D: TRBD1
size: once
J: TRBJ1-1
DNA: TGTGCCAGCAGCTTGGGACAGGGGTTCACTGAAGCTTTCTTT
CDR3: CASSLGQGFTEAFF

V: TRBV7-8
D: TRBD1
size: .
J: TRBJ2-5
DNA: TGTGCCAGCAGCGCGACAGGGGAAGAGACCCAGTACTTC
CDR3: CASSATGEETQYF

V: TRBV4-1
D: .
size: .
J: TRBJ1-3
DNA: TGCGCCAGCAGCCAAGATTTGGGGCACGGAAACACCATATATTTT
CDR3: CASSQDLGHGNTIYF